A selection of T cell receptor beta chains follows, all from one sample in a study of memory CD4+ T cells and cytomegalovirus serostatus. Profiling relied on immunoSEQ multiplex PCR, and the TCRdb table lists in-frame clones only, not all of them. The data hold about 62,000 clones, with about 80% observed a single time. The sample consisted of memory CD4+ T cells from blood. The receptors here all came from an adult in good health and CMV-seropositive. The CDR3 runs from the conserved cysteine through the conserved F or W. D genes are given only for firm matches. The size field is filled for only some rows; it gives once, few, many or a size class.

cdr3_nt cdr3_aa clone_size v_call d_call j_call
TGTGCCAGCAGTTACGGCCCGGAGCGGGGCTATGGCTACACCTTC CASSYGPERGYGYTF . TRBV6-5 . TRBJ1-2
TGTGCCAGCAGGCCCCTGACGCATAACTATGGCTACACCTTC CASRPLTHNYGYTF . TRBV5-4 . TRBJ1-2
TGTGCCAGCAGGCAGACCGGGAGGTACGAGCAGTACTTC CASRQTGRYEQYF . TRBV6-1 TRBD2 TRBJ2-7
TGTGCCAGCAGTGTGGGTAGCGGGGGTCCCTACGAGCAGTACTTC CASSVGSGGPYEQYF . TRBV2 TRBD2 TRBJ2-7
TGTGCCACCAGCTTTGACCTACTAGGAGAGCAGTACTTC CATSFDLLGEQYF . TRBV15 . TRBJ2-7
TGTGCCAGCAGTTTATCGATGGGCGGACTGCTTAACACTGAAGCTTTCTTT CASSLSMGGLLNTEAFF . TRBV28 . TRBJ1-1
TGCGCCAGCAGCCACCAGGGGGCTGGGGCCAACGTCCTGACTTTC CASSHQGAGANVLTF . TRBV4-3 TRBD1 TRBJ2-6
TGCGCCAGCAGCTTAACGAACACTGAAGCTTTCTTT CASSLTNTEAFF . TRBV5-1 . TRBJ1-1
TGTGCCAGCAGCCAGGGGACAGGGGGCGCACCCCTCCACTTT CASSQGTGGAPLHF . TRBV4-2 TRBD1 TRBJ1-6
TGTGCCTGGAGTCAGGGGCAGGATAATTCACCCCTCCACTTT CAWSQGQDNSPLHF few TRBV30 . TRBJ1-6
TGTGCCAGCAGCCCGACTCCGTACAGGGGACGGCGTGCTTTCTTT CASSPTPYRGRRAFF few TRBV7-8 TRBD1 TRBJ1-1
TGTGCCATCAGGACGGGGGCATCCTATGGCTACACCTTC CAIRTGASYGYTF . TRBV10-3 . TRBJ1-2
TGTGCCAGCAGCCTTTCAAAGAACAGGGGAGGGGATGGCTACACCTTC CASSLSKNRGGDGYTF . TRBV7-2 TRBD1 TRBJ1-2
TGTGCCAGCAGTGCACTGAGGGTTGGCTCTGGAAACACCATATATTTT CASSALRVGSGNTIYF . TRBV7-8 . TRBJ1-3
TGTGCCAGTAGTACCGTGACTAGCGGGCGTTACGAGCAGTACTTC CASSTVTSGRYEQYF . TRBV19 TRBD2 TRBJ2-7
TGCGCCAGCAGCCAAGATACGACAGGGTATGGCTACACCTTC CASSQDTTGYGYTF . TRBV4-3 TRBD1 TRBJ1-2